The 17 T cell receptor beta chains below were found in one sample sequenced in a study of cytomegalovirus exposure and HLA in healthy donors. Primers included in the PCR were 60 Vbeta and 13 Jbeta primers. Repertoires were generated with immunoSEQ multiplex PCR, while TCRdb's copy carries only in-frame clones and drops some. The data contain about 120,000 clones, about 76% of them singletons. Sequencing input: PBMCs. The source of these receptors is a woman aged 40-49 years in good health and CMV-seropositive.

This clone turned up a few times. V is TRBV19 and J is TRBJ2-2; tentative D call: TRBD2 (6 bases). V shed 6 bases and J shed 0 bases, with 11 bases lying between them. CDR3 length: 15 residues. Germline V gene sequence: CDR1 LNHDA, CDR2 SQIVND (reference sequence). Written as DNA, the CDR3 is TGTGCCAGTAGGGTGGGGGGTCCGAACACCGGGGAGCTGTTTTTT. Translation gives CASRVGGPNTGELFF.

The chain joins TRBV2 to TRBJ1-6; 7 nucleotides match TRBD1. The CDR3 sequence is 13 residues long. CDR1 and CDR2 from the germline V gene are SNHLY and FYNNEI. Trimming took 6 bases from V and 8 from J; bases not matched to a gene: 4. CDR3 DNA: TGTGCCAGCAGGCAAGGGACAGATTCACCCCTCCACTTT. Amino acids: CASRQGTDSPLHF.

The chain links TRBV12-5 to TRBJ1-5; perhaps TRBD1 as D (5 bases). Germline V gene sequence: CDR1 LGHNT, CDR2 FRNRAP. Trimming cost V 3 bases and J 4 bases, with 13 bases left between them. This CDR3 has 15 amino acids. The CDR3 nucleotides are TGTGCTAGTGGTTTTGGGGCAGGGTGGAATCAGCCCCAGCATTTT. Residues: CASGFGAGWNQPQHF.

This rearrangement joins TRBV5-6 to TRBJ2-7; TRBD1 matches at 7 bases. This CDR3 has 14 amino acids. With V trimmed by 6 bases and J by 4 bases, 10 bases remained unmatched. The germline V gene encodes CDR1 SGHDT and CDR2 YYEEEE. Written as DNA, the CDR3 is TGTGCCAGCAACCAAGGACAGGCACGGTACGAGCAGTACTTC. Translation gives CASNQGQARYEQYF.

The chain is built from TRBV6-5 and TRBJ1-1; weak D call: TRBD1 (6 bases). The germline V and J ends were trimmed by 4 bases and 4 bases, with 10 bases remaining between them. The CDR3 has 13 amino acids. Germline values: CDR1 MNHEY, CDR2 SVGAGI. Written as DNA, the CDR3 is TGTGCCAGCAGTTCAGGGGACGGCACTGAAGCTTTCTTT. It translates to CASSSGDGTEAFF.

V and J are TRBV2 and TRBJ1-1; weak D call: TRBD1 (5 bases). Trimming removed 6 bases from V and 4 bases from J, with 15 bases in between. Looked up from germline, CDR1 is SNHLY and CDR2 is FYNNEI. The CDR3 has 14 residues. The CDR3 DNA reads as TGTGCCAGCAGAGCGACGACTAGGGGCACTGAAGCTTTCTTT. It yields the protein CASRATTRGTEAFF.

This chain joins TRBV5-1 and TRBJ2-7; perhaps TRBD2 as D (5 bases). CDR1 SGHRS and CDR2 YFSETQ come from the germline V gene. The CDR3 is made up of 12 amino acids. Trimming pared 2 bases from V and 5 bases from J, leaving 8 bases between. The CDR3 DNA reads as TGCGCCAGCAGCTTCGGACTTAACGAGCAGTACTTC. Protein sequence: CASSFGLNEQYF.

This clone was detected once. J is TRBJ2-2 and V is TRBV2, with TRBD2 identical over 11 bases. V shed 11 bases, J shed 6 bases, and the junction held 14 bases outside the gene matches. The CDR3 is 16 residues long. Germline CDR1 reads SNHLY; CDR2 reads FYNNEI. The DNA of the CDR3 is TGTGCCTCCAGGTTACTAGCGGGGGTCCCAGCCGGGGAGCTGTTTTTT. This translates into CASRLLAGVPAGELFF.

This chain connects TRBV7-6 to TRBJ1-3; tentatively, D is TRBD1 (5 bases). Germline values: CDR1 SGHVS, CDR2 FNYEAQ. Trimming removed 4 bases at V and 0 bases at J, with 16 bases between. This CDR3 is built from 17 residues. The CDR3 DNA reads TGTGCCAGCAGCTCCACCCTTGGGACTAGCTCTGGAAACACCATATATTTT. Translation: CASSSTLGTSSGNTIYF.

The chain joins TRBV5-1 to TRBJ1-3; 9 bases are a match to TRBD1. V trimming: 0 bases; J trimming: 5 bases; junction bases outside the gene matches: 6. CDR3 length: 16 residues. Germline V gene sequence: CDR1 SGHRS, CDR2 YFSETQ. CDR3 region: CASSLEGTGLRNTIYF. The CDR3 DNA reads TGCGCCAGCAGCTTGGAAGGGACAGGGTTGAGAAACACCATATATTTT.

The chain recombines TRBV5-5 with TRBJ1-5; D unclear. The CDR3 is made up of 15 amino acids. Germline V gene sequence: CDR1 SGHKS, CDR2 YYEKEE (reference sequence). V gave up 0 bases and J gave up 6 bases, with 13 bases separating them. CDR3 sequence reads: CASSLAGKGSQPQHF. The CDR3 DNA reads TGTGCCAGCAGCTTGGCCGGGAAAGGCAGTCAGCCCCAGCATTTT.

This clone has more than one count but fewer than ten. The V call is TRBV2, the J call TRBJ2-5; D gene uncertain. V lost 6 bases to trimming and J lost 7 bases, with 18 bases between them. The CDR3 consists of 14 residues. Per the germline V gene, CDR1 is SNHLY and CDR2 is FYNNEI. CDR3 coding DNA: TGTGCCAGCAGAGATGTTACCCTGAGAGGGACCCAGTACTTC. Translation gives CASRDVTLRGTQYF.

The CDR3 spells CASGNSGQLQETQYF. As DNA, the CDR3 is TGCGCCAGCGGCAACTCGGGACAGCTACAAGAGACCCAGTACTTC. The chain has TRBV5-1 and TRBJ2-5, with 7 bases matching TRBD1. The CDR3 covers 15 residues. The V gene end was trimmed by 7 bases and the J gene end by 2 bases; junction bases not matched to a gene: 11. The V gene's germline CDR1 is SGHRS and CDR2 YFSETQ.

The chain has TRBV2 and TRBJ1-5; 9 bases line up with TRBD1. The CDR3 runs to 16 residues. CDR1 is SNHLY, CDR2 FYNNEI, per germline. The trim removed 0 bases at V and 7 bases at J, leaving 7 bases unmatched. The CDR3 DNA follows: TGTGCCAGCAGTGAAGCGCGGGGACAGGGTCGGCAGCCCCAGCATTTT. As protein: CASSEARGQGRQPQHF. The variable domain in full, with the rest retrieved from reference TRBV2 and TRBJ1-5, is EPEVTQTPSHQVTQMGQEVILRCVPISNHLYFYWYRQILGQKVEFLVSFYNNEISEKSEIFDDQFSVERPDGSNFTLKIRSTKLEDSAMYFCASSEARGQGRQPQHFGDGTRLSIL.

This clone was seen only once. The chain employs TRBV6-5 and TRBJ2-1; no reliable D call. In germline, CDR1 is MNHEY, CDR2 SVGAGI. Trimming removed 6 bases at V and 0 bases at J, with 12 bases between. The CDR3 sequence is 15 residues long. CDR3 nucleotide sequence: TGTGCCAGCAGACCCACCAGCGACTCCTACAATGAGCAGTTCTTC. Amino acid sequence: CASRPTSDSYNEQFF.

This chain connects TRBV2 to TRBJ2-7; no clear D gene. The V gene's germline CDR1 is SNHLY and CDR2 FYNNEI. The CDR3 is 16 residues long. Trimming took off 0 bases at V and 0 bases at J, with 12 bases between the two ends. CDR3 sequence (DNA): TGTGCCAGCAGTGAAGCCATGGTAGCCTCCTCCTACGAGCAGTACTTC. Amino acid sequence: CASSEAMVASSYEQYF.

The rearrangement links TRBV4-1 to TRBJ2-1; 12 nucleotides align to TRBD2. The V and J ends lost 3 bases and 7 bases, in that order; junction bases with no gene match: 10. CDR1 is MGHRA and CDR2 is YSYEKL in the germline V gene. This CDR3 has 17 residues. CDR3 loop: CASSHRLAGASGNEQFF. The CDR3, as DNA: TGCGCCAGCAGCCACCGACTAGCGGGGGCCTCGGGGAATGAGCAGTTCTTC.